Shown below are 5 T cell receptor beta chains from a single sample sequenced in a study of response to subunit inactivated influenza vaccine. TCRdb reanalysed the RT-PCR reads using MiXCR and keeps one entry per CDR3 protein. The top ten hold less than 4% of the sample, which has some 500,000 distinct CDR3 sequences, more than 15% seen once. This specimen was CD4+ T cells sorted from PBMCs, taken around 2 years after vaccination. Source of these receptors: a man aged 50 to 69 who received an inactivated influenza vaccine.

V and J are TRBV29-1 and TRBJ2-7, with 8 bases lining up with TRBD1. This CDR3 is 14 amino acids long. J lost 6 bases, V lost 3 bases, and 10 bases had no gene match. Germline V gene data show CDR1 as SQVTM and CDR2 as ANQGSEA. CDR3 residues: CSVELRTGRGEQYF. For the CDR3, the DNA is TGCAGCGTTGAGCTTCGGACAGGGAGAGGCGAGCAGTACTTC.

This clonotype occurred a few times. The chain joins TRBV4-3 to TRBJ2-1; maybe TRBD2 (6 bases). V was pared by 2 bases and J by 1 base, with 12 bases between. CDR1 is LGHNA and CDR2 is YSLEER in the germline V gene. The CDR3 extends over 16 amino acids. This CDR3 is CASSQRTTGSYNEQFF. CDR3 bases: TGCGCCAGCAGCCAAAGGACTACCGGGTCCTACAATGAGCAGTTCTTC.

This clonotype came up a few times. The rearrangement links TRBV4-3 to TRBJ1-1, with TRBD1 as a possible D gene (6 bases). Germline V gives CDR1 LGHNA, CDR2 YSLEER. V lost 0 bases, J lost 8 bases, and 10 bases lay in between. The CDR3 extends over 13 amino acids. In DNA form, the CDR3 reads TGCGCCAGCAGCCAAGAGGTCGGGACAGAAGCTTTCTTT. Encoded protein: CASSQEVGTEAFF.

This clonotype was counted at least ten times. The chain links TRBV12-3 or TRBV12-4 to TRBJ2-2; D gene unclear. The V gene lost 1 base and the J gene lost 5 bases, with 17 bases spanning the gap. There are 17 residues in the CDR3. The CDR3 here is CASSLGGPAVSTGELFF. CDR3 coding DNA: TGTGCCAGCAGTTTAGGTGGGCCGGCGGTATCAACCGGGGAGCTGTTTTTT.

The genes are TRBV20-1 and TRBJ2-1, with D perhaps matching TRBD1 (6 bases). The CDR3 spans 15 residues. The V end lost 1 base, the J end lost 1 base, and 11 bases lay between the germline ends. Germline CDR1 reads DFQATT; CDR2 reads SNEGSKA (reference sequence). The CDR3 DNA sequence: TGCAGTGCTAGAGCAGGAACAGGGTCCTACAATGAGCAGTTCTTC. Translated, it gives CSARAGTGSYNEQFF.